These 19 T cell receptor beta chains share one sample of origin, sequenced in a study of T cells in Graves' hyperthyroidism and ophthalmopathy. Amplification yielded TCR beta CDR3 regions, with RNA transcripts as the source. HTBI primers were used for first-round RT-PCR of the TCR CDR3. TCRdb called the multiplex PCR reads again in MiXCR, with one record for every CDR3 protein. This table has a few hundred thousand distinct CDR3 sequences, 46% appearing once. Source material: peripheral blood or thyroid tissue (not recorded which). The receptors come from a woman aged 18-30 years with Graves' hyperthyroidism.

Worth noting for this clonotype: This sequence may be a read error, since a much larger clone differs from it by one base. V usage is TRBV5-5 and J usage is TRBJ2-2, with D maybe TRBD2 (5 bases). CDR1 SGHKS and CDR2 YYEKEE come from the germline V gene (reference sequence). The CDR3 extends over 15 amino acids. The CDR3 sequence is CASGLIGRDNGELFF. The CDR3 nucleotides are TGTGCCAGCGGCTTGATAGGTCGGGATAACGGGGAGCTGTTTTTT.

This chain connects TRBV29-1 to TRBJ1-1; no definite D call. Trimming removed 8 bases at V and 2 bases at J, with 9 bases between. The CDR3 extends over 11 amino acids. Looked up from germline, CDR1 is SQVTM and CDR2 is ANQGSEA. This CDR3 reads CSLVANTEAFF. CDR3 DNA sequence: TGCAGCCTAGTGGCAAACACTGAAGCTTTCTTT.

Comments on this clonotype: Being one base from a much bigger clone, this may be a read error. The rearrangement uses TRBV20-1 and TRBJ2-7; TRBD1 matches 7 bases. Looked up from germline, CDR1 is DFQATT and CDR2 is SNEGSKA (reference sequence). There are 11 residues in the CDR3. The junction had 1 base not matched to a gene; V was cut back by 5 bases and J by 3 bases. The CDR3 sequence: CSAYRGYEQYF. In DNA form, the CDR3 reads TGCAGTGCTTACAGGGGCTACGAGCAGTACTTC.

This clonotype has a count of ten or more. The rearrangement uses TRBV13 and TRBJ2-5, with D maybe TRBD2 (6 bases). Germline V gives CDR1 PRHDT, CDR2 FYEKMQ (reference sequence). This CDR3 is 16 amino acids long. V was cut by 5 bases and J by 5 bases, with 21 bases left in between. CDR3 nucleotides: TGTGCCAGCAGCCCTATGGCGGAGGGCCGCAGTGAGACCCAGTACTTC. It encodes CASSPMAEGRSETQYF.

This clonotype was seen many times. The rearrangement uses TRBV15 and TRBJ2-7; 11 bases map to TRBD2. The CDR3 sequence is 15 residues long. Trimming took 0 bases from V and 6 from J; bases not matched to a gene: 4. Germline V gene data show CDR1 as LNHNV and CDR2 as YYDKDF (reference sequence). The CDR3 spells CATSRDTSGRGEQYF. The CDR3 bases are TGTGCCACCAGCAGAGACACTAGCGGGAGAGGCGAGCAGTACTTC.

The chain couples TRBV6-5 to TRBJ1-1; 7 positions agree with TRBD1. Trimming cost V 4 bases and J 0 bases; bases outside gene matches: 2. The CDR3 contains 14 residues. The germline CDR1 and CDR2 sequences are MNHEY and SVGAGI. CDR3 DNA: TGTGCCAGCAGTTCAGGGGGGCTGAACACTGAAGCTTTCTTT. It is translated as CASSSGGLNTEAFF.

The chain combines TRBV20-1 with TRBJ1-3, with D unclear. Germline V CDR1 and CDR2: DFQATT, SNEGSKA (reference sequence). This CDR3 is built from 17 residues. Between the trimmed V and J ends, which lost 6 bases and 0 bases, there was a span of 21 bases. The CDR3 protein is CSASSVNSGYSGNTIYF. CDR3 in DNA: TGCAGTGCCAGCAGCGTAAATTCGGGTTACTCTGGAAACACCATATATTTT.

In this sample, this clonotype turned up many times. J is TRBJ1-2 and V is TRBV4-1; D possibly corresponds to TRBD1 (6 bases). Trimming cost V 2 bases and J 3 bases, with 10 bases left between them. The germline V gene has CDR1 MGHRA and CDR2 YSYEKL. The CDR3 spans 14 residues. CDR3 in amino acids: CASSQNRADYGYTF. As DNA, the CDR3 is TGCGCCAGCAGCCAAAACAGGGCCGACTATGGCTACACCTTC.

This clonotype was counted many times. The chain employs TRBV6-6 and TRBJ1-2; 7 bases line up with TRBD1. The CDR3 has 13 amino acids. The V and J ends lost 8 bases and 8 bases, in that order; junction bases with no gene match: 11. The germline V gene has CDR1 MNHNY and CDR2 SVGAGI (reference sequence). As DNA, the CDR3 is TGTGCCAGCTTACTAGACAGGGTTGGCGGCTACACCTTC. Amino acids: CASLLDRVGGYTF.

The genes are TRBV7-2 and TRBJ2-5; D gene unclear. CDR1 and CDR2 (germline): SGHTA, FQGNSA. The ends were cut back, 6 bases at V and 4 bases at J, with 18 bases in the middle. The length of the CDR3 is 15 residues. The CDR3 reads CASSALEASRETQYF. CDR3 DNA sequence: TGTGCCAGCAGTGCCCTCGAGGCTTCGAGAGAGACCCAGTACTTC.

The chain carries TRBV7-9 and TRBJ2-7; 9 bases agree with TRBD1. V lost 5 bases and J lost 1; bases outside the gene matches: 9. The CDR3 has 16 residues. Germline values: CDR1 SEHNR, CDR2 FQNEAQ (reference sequence). The DNA for the CDR3 is TGTGCCAGCAGCACCCGTACCGGGACAGGGTCCTACGAGCAGTACTTC. As protein: CASSTRTGTGSYEQYF.

To note about this clonotype: A single base separates this from a much larger clone, so it may be a read error. This rearrangement joins TRBV5-1 to TRBJ1-3; tentative D call: TRBD1 (5 bases). The CDR3 runs 13 residues. Germline lookup yields CDR1 SGHRS and CDR2 YFSETQ. This CDR3 is CAGRIGEGNTIYF. The CDR3 DNA reads as TGCGCCGGCAGAATAGGGGAAGGAAACACCATATATTTT.

J is TRBJ1-4 and V is TRBV7-9, with D hard to call. Trimming removed 6 bases at V and 8 bases at J, with 13 bases between. Germline lookup yields CDR1 SEHNR and CDR2 FQNEAQ (reference sequence). The CDR3 is 13 amino acids. CDR3 region: CASRSPVGEKLFF. The CDR3 DNA follows: TGTGCCAGCAGATCTCCTGTGGGGGAAAAACTGTTTTTT.

The chain is built from TRBV10-3 and TRBJ1-2; D is unresolved. Between the trimmed V and J ends, which lost 6 bases and 8 bases, there was a span of 7 bases. CDR1 and CDR2 (germline): ENHRY, SYGVKD. This CDR3 region has 10 residues. The CDR3 coding sequence is TGTGCCATCAGATCCCTGGGCTACACCTTC. It translates to CAIRSLGYTF.

A note on this clonotype: At one of its ends the junction is not consistent with the germline gene, which may arise from a read error. The chain uses TRBV12-3 or TRBV12-4 and TRBJ1-2; no reliable D call. The CDR3 spans 14 residues. The CDR3 DNA follows: TGTGCCAGCAGGCCTAGGAGGACCAACTATAGCTACACCTTC. Protein sequence: CASRPRRTNYSYTF.

Only a few counts were recorded for this clonotype. The J gene is TRBJ1-1, the V gene TRBV27; 8 nucleotides agree with TRBD1. Germline V gene data show CDR1 as MNHEY and CDR2 as SMNVEV (reference sequence). Trimming removed 5 bases from V and 1 base from J; junction bases left unmatched: 9. The CDR3 covers 16 residues. DNA of the CDR3: TGTGCCAGCAGTATAGAAAGTACAGGGGGGAACACTGAAGCTTTCTTT. It specifies CASSIESTGGNTEAFF.

This clonotype has a single count. The genes are TRBV5-5 and TRBJ2-7; 12 nucleotides match TRBD2. Germline CDR1 SGHKS, CDR2 YYEKEE (reference sequence). The CDR3 has 15 amino acids. J was trimmed by 3 bases and V by 4 bases; bases with no gene match: 5. The CDR3 nucleotides are TGTGCCAGCAGCCCCCTAGCGGGAGGGGACTACGAGCAGTACTTC. It encodes CASSPLAGGDYEQYF.

In its sample, this clonotype was seen many times. The chain recombines TRBV10-2 with TRBJ2-7, with D uncertain. CDR1 is WSHSY, CDR2 SAAADI, per germline. The CDR3 is made up of 13 amino acids. Trimming left V 6 bases short and J 0 bases short, with 9 bases between. CDR3 DNA sequence: TGCGCCAGCAGGGTTGGCGGCTCCTACGAGCAGTACTTC. Its translation: CASRVGGSYEQYF.

This clonotype was observed once. V usage is TRBV9 and J usage is TRBJ2-7; D is tentatively TRBD1 or TRBD2 (5 bases each). The CDR3 is 14 residues long. V lost 4 bases and J lost 4, with 15 bases in between. Germline V gene sequence: CDR1 SGDLS, CDR2 YYNGEE. CDR3 protein: CASSYGWDGYEQYF. The CDR3 DNA follows: TGTGCCAGCAGCTATGGGTGGGACGGGTACGAGCAGTACTTC.